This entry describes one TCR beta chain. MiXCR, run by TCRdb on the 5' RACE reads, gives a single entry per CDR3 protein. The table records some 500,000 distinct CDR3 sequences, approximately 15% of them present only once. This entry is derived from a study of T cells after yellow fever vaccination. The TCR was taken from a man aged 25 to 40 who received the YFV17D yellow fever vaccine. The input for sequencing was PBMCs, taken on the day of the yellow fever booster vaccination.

CDR3: CSALETGNQPQHF. The CDR3 coding sequence is TGCAGTGCTCTGGAGACGGGCAATCAGCCCCAGCATTTT. V is TRBV20-1 and J is TRBJ1-5; D call uncertain. V was shortened by 5 bases and J by 2 bases, with 10 bases between the two germline ends. Germline-derived CDR1 and CDR2 are DFQATT and SNEGSKA (reference sequence). The CDR3 is 13 residues long.